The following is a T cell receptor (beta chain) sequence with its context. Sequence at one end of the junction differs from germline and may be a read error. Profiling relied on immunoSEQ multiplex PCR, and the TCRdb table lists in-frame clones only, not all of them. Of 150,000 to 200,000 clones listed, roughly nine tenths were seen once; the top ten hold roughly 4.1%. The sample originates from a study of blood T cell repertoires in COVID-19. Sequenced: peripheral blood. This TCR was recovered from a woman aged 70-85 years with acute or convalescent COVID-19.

In DNA form, the CDR3 reads TGTGCCACCAGCAGAGACCTAGCGGGAGCGAAAACATTC. Amino acid sequence: CATSRDLAGAKTF. The rearrangement joins TRBV15 to TRBJ2-4; TRBD2 matches 10 bases. The germline V gene encodes CDR1 LNHNV and CDR2 YYDKDF (reference sequence). CDR3 length: 13 amino acids.